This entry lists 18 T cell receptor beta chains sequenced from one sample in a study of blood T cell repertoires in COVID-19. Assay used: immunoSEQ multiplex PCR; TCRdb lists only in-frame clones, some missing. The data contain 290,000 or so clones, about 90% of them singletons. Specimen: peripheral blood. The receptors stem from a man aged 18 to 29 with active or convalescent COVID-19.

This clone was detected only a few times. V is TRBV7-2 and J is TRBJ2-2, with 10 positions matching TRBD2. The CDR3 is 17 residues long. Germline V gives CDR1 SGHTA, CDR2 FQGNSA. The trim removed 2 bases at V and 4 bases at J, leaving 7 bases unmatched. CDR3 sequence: CASSLSLAGAVTGELFF. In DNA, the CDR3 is TGTGCCAGCAGCTTATCCCTAGCGGGAGCGGTCACCGGGGAGCTGTTTTTT.

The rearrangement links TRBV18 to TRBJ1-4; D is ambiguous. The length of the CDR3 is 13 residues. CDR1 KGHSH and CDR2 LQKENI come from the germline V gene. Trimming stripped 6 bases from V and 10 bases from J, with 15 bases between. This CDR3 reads CASSVTGEGKLFF. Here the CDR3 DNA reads TGTGCCAGCTCCGTGACGGGAGAAGGAAAACTGTTTTTT.

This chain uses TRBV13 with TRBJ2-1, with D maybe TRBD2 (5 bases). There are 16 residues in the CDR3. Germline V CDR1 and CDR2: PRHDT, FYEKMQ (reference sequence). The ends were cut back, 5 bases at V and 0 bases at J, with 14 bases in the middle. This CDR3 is CASSPPGESSYNEQFF. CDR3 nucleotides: TGTGCCAGCAGCCCCCCCGGGGAGAGCTCCTACAATGAGCAGTTCTTC.

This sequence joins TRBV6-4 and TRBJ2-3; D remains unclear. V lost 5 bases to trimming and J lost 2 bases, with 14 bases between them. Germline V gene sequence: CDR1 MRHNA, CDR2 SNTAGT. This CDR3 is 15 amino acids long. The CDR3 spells CASSRRLGTTDTQYF. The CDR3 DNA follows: TGTGCCAGCAGTCGAAGGCTAGGCACCACAGATACGCAGTATTTT.

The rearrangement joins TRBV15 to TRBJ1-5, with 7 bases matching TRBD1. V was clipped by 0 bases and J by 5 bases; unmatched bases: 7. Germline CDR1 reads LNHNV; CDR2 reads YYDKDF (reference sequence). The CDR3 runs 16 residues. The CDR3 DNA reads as TGTGCCACCAGCAGAGATATAACAGGGGATCATCAGCCCCAGCATTTT. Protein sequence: CATSRDITGDHQPQHF.

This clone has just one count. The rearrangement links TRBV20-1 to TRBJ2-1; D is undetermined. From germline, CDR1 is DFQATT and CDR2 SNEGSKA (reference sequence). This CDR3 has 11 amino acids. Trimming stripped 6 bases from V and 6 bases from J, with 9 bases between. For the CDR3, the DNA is TGCAGTGCGGTGGAGAGCAATGAGCAGTTCTTC. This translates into CSAVESNEQFF.

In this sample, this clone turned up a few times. This chain's CDR3 is CASTGLAGSTDTQYF. The CDR3 coding sequence is TGTGCCAGCACGGGACTAGCGGGGAGCACAGATACGCAGTATTTT. The V call is TRBV25-1, the J call TRBJ2-3; 13 bases are shared with TRBD2. The CDR3 runs to 15 residues. Germline V CDR1 and CDR2: MGHDK, SYGVNS. Trimming removed 7 bases from V and 0 bases from J; junction bases left unmatched: 1.

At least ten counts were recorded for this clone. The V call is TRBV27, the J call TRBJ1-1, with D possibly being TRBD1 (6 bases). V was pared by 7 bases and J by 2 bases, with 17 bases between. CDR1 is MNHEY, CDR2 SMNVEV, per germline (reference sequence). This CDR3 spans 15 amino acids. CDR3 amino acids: CASTSIAGGNTEAFF. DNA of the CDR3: TGTGCCAGCACTTCGATCGCGGGGGGCAACACTGAAGCTTTCTTT.

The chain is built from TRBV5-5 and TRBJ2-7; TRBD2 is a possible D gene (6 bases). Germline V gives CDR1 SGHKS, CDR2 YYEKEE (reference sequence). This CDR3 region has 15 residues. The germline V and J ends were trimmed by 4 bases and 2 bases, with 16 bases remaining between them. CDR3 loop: CASSQNSGTPYEQYF. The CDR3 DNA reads TGTGCCAGCAGCCAAAACTCCGGGACTCCCTACGAGCAGTACTTC.

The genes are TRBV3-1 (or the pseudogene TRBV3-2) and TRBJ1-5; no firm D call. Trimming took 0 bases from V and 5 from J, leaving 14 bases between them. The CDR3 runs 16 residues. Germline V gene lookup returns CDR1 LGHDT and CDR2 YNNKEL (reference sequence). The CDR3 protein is CASSQEHNRMYQPQHF. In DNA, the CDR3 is TGTGCCAGCAGCCAAGAACACAACCGAATGTATCAGCCCCAGCATTTT.

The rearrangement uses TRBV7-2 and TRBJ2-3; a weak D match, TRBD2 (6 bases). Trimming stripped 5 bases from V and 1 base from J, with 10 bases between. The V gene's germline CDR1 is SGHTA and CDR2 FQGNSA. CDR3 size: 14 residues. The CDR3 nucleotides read TGTGCCAGCAGCCCCGGCGGGGGCACAGATACGCAGTATTTT. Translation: CASSPGGGTDTQYF.

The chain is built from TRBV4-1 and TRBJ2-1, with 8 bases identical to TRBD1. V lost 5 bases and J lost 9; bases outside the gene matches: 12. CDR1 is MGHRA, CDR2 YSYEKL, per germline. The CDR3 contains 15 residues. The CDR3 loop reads CASSVRRDRFGEQFF. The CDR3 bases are TGCGCCAGCAGCGTCCGCCGGGACAGGTTTGGTGAGCAGTTCTTC.

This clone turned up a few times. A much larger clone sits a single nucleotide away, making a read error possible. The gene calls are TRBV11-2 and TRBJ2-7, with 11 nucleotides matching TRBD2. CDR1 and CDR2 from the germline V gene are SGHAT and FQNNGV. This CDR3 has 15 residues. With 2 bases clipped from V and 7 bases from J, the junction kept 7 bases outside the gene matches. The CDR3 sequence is CASSLIIAGGGEQYF. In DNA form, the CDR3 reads TGTGCCAGCAGCTTAATAATAGCGGGAGGGGGGGAGCAGTACTTC.

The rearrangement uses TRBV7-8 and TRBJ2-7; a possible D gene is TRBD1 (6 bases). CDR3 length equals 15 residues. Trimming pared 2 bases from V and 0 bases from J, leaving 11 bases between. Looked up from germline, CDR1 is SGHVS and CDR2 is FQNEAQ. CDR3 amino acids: CASSLMGHLSYEQYF. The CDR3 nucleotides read TGTGCCAGCAGCTTAATGGGACACCTCTCCTACGAGCAGTACTTC.

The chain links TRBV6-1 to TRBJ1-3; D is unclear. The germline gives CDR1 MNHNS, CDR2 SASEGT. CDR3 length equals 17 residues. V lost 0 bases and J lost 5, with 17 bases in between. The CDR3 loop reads CASSEAVGGSLRNTIYF. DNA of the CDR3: TGTGCCAGCAGTGAAGCGGTTGGAGGTTCGCTCAGAAACACCATATATTTT.

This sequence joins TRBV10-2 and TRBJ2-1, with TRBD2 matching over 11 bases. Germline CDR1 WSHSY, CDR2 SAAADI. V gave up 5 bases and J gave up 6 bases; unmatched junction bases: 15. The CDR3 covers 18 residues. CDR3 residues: CASSPRRILAGATNEQFF. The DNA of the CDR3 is TGCGCCAGCAGTCCGAGACGAATACTAGCGGGAGCGACCAATGAGCAGTTCTTC.

The CDR3 reads CASSQVVRGGEQYF. In DNA, the CDR3 is TGTGCCAGCAGCCAAGTAGTAAGGGGTGGCGAGCAGTACTTC. This chain joins TRBV3-1 (or the pseudogene TRBV3-2) and TRBJ2-7; perhaps TRBD1 as D (5 bases). Trimming pared 1 base from V and 6 bases from J, leaving 13 bases between. This CDR3 spans 14 amino acids. Germline CDR1 reads LGHDT; CDR2 reads YNNKEL (reference sequence).

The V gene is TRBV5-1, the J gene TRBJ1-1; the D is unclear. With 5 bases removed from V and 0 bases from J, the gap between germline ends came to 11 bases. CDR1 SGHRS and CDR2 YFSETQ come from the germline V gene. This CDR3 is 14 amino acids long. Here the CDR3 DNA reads TGCGCCAGCAGGGAGGGTGGGATGAACACTGAAGCTTTCTTT. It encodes CASREGGMNTEAFF.